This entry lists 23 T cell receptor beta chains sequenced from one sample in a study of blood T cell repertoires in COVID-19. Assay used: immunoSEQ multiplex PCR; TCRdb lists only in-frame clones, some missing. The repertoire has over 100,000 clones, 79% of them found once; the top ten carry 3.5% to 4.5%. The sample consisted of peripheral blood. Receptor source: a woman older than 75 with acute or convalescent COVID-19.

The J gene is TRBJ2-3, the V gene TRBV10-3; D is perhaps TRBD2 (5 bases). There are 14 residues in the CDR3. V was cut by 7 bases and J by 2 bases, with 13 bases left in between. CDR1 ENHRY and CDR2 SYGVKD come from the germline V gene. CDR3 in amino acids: CAITGGNPTDTQYF. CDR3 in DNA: TGTGCCATCACAGGAGGAAACCCCACAGATACGCAGTATTTT.

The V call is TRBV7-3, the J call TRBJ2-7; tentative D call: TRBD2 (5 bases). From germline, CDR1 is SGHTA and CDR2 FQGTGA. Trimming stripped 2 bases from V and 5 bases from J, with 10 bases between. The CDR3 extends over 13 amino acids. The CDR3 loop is CASSLVNGDEQYF. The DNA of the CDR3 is TGTGCCAGCAGCTTAGTGAACGGGGACGAGCAGTACTTC.

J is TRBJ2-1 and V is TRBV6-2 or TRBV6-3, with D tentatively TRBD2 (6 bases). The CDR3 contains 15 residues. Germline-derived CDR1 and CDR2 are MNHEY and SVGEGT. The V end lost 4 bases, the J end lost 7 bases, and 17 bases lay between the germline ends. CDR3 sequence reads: CASSLRDFLGNEQFF. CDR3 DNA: TGTGCCAGCAGTTTACGGGACTTTCTAGGGAATGAGCAGTTCTTC.

The CDR3, as DNA: TGTGCCAGCAGCTTGGTGGCGGGAGGGCCACTCGTGGATGAGCAGTTCTTC. Translated, it gives CASSLVAGGPLVDEQFF. V usage is TRBV5-6 and J usage is TRBJ2-1, with TRBD2 matching 9 bases. The trim removed 0 bases at V and 8 bases at J, leaving 12 bases unmatched. This CDR3 has 17 residues. Germline V gives CDR1 SGHDT, CDR2 YYEEEE.

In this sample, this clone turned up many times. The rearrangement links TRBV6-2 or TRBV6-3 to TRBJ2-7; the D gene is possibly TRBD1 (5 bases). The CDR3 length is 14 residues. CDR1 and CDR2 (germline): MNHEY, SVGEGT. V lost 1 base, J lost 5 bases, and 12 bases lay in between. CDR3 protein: CASSYYDSANEQYF. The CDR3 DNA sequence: TGTGCCAGCAGTTACTATGACAGTGCTAACGAGCAGTACTTC.

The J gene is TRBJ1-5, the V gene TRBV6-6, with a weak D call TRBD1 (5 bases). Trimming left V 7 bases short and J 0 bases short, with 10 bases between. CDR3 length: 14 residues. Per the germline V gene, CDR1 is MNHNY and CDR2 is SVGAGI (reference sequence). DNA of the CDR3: TGTGCCAGCAATCTGCAGGGTAGCAATCAGCCCCAGCATTTT. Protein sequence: CASNLQGSNQPQHF.

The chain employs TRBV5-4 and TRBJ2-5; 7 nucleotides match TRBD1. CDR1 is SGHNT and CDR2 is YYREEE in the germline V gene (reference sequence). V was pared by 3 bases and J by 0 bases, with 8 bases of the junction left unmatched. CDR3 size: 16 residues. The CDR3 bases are TGTGCCAGCAGCTCTGTTGACAGGGTCAACCAAGAGACCCAGTACTTC. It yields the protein CASSSVDRVNQETQYF. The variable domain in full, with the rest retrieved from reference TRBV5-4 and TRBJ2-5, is ETGVTQSPTHLIKTRGQQVTLRCSSQSGHNTVSWYQQALGQGPQFIFQYYREEENGRGNFPPRFSGLQFPNYSSELNVNALELDDSALYLCASSSVDRVNQETQYFGPGTRLLVL.

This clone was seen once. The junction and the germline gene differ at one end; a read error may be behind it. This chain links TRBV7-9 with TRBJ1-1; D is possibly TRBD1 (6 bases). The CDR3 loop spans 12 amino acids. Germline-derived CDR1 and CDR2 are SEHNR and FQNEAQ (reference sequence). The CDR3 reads CASSSDSRQATF. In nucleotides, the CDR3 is TGTGCCAGCAGCTCCGATTCACGACAGGCCACATTT.

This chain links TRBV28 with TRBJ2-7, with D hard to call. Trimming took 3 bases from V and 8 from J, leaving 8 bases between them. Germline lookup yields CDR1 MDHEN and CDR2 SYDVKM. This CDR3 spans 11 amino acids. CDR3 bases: TGTGCCAGCAGTTTTCTGGCCCAGCAGTACTTC. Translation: CASSFLAQQYF.

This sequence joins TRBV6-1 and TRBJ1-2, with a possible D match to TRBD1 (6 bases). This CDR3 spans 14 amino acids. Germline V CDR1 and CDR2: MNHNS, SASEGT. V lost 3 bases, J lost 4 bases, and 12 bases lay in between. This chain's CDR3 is CASSERGGVYGYTF. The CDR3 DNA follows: TGTGCCAGCAGTGAGAGGGGGGGCGTCTATGGCTACACCTTC.

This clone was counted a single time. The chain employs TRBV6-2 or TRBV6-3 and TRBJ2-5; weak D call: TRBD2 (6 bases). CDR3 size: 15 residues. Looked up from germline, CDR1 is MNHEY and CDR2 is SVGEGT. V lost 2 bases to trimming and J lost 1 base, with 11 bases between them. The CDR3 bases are TGTGCCAGCAGTTACCTGATCGGGGGCCAAGAGACCCAGTACTTC. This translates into CASSYLIGGQETQYF.

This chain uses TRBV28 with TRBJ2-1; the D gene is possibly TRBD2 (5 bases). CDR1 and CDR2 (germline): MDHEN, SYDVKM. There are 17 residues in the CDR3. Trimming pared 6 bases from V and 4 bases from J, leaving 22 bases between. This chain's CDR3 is CASSPVVGSARYNEQFF. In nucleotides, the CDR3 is TGTGCCAGCAGCCCGGTTGTTGGGAGCGCCAGGTACAATGAGCAGTTCTTC.

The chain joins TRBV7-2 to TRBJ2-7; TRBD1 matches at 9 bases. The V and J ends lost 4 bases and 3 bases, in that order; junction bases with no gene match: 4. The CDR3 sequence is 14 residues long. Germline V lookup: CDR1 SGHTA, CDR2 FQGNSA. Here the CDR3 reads CASSSQGADYEQYF. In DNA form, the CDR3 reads TGTGCCAGCAGCTCACAGGGGGCGGACTACGAGCAGTACTTC.

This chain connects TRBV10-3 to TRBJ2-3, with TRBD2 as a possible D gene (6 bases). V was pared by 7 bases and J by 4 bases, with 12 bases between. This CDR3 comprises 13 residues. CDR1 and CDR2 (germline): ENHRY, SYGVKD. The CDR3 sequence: CAIKSSGPDTQYF. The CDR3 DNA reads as TGTGCCATCAAGTCCAGCGGGCCAGATACGCAGTATTTT.

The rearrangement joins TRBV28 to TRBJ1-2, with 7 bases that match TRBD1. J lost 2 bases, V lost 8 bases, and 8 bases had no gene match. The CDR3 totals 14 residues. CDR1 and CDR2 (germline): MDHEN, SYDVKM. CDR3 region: CASSLGQPNYGYTF. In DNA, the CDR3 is TGTGCCAGCTCCCTGGGACAGCCCAACTATGGCTACACCTTC.

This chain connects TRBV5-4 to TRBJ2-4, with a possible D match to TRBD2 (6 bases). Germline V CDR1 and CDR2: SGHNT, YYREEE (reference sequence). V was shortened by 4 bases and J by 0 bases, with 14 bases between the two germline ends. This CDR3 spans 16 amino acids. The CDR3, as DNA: TGTGCCAGCAGCCCCGGGACTGAACTAGCCAAAAACATTCAGTACTTC. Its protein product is CASSPGTELAKNIQYF.

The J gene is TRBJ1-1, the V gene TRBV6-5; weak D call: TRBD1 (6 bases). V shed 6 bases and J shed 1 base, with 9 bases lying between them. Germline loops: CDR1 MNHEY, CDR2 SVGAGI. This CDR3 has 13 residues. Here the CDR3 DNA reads TGTGCCAGCAGACAGACAGGGAACACTGAAGCTTTCTTT. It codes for CASRQTGNTEAFF.

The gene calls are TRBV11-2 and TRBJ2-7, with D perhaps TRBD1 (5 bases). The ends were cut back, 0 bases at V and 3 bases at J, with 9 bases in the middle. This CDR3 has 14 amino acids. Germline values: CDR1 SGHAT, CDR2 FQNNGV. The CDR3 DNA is TGTGCCAGCAGCTTAGACCGACAGTACTACGAGCAGTACTTC. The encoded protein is CASSLDRQYYEQYF.

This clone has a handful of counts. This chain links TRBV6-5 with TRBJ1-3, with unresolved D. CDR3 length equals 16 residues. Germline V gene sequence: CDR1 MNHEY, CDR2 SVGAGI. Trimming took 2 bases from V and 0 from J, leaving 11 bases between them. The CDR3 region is CASSYSRGFSGNTIYF. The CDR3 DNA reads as TGTGCCAGCAGTTACAGTCGCGGTTTCTCTGGAAACACCATATATTTT.

CDR3 sequence reads: CASSTQGTGFGYTF. CDR3 sequence (DNA): TGTGCCAGTAGTACCCAAGGGACAGGGTTTGGCTACACCTTC. The chain recombines TRBV19 with TRBJ1-2, with 9 bases fitting TRBD1. V lost 4 bases and J lost 7; bases outside the gene matches: 7. The germline CDR1 and CDR2 sequences are LNHDA and SQIVND (reference sequence). The CDR3 is 14 residues long.

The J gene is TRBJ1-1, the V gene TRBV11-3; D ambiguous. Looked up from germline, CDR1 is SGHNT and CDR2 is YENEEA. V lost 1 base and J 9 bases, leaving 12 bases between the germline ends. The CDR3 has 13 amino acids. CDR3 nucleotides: TGTGCCAGCAGCTTAGGGTCGGTTGCAAAAGCTTTCTTT. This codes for CASSLGSVAKAFF.

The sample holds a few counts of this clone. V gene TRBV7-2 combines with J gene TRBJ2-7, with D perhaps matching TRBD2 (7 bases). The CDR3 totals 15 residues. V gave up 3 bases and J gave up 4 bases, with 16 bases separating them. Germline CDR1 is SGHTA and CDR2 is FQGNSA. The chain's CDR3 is CASSLGGGPGYEQYF. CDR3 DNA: TGTGCCAGCAGCTTGGGAGGGGGGCCTGGATACGAGCAGTACTTC.

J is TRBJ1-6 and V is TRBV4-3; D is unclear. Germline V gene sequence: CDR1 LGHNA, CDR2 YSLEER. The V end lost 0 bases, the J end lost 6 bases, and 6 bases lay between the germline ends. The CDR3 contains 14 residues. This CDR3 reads CASSQDYSNSPLHF. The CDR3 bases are TGCGCCAGCAGCCAAGATTACAGTAATTCACCCCTCCACTTT.